This TCR beta chain was recorded in a study of blood T cell repertoires in COVID-19. Produced via immunoSEQ multiplex PCR; TCRdb's table is partial and in-frame only. The table lists under 350,000 clones, about nine tenths of them singletons, with less than 2% in the top ten. Germline V gene lookup returns CDR1 SEHNR and CDR2 FQNEAQ (reference sequence). The CDR3 consists of 15 residues. Trimming removed 3 bases from V and 7 bases from J; junction bases left unmatched: 6. The J gene is TRBJ1-6, the V gene TRBV7-9; 7 nucleotides line up with TRBD1. Input material: PBMCs or T cells enriched from blood (not recorded which). The source is a woman aged 40 to 50 who had recovered from COVID-19. CDR3 in amino acids: CASSFLDRRNSPLHF. CDR3 bases: TGTGCCAGCAGCTTTCTGGACAGGCGAAATTCACCCCTCCACTTT.